This entry is about one T cell receptor beta chain. The data are from a study of blood T cell repertoires in COVID-19. How the authors handled the data: Counts of nucleated cells, estimated from reference gene primer amplification, were obtained. The table came from immunoSEQ multiplex PCR; TCRdb's copy has only in-frame clones and leaves some out. V, J and clone size are those of that table, while D and trimming were read from the DNA. The repertoire consists of roughly 290,000 clones, with approximately 86% occurring once and the leading ten covering approximately 2%. V gave up 3 bases and J gave up 1 base, with 11 bases separating them. The CDR3 sequence is 15 residues long. The germline V gene encodes CDR1 SNHLY and CDR2 FYNNEI.

The receptor's source is a woman younger than 45 who had recovered from COVID-19. Sequencing input: peripheral blood. The genes are TRBV2 and TRBJ2-3; the D is unclear. The CDR3 region is CASSELASGTDTQYF. CDR3 sequence (DNA): TGTGCCAGCAGTGAGTTAGCCTCCGGCACAGATACGCAGTATTTT.